This T cell receptor beta chain comes out of a study of T cells in Graves' hyperthyroidism and ophthalmopathy. This clonotype has just a few counts. CDR1 is SQVTM, CDR2 ANQGSEA, per germline. This CDR3 region has 13 residues. The J segment lost 4 bases and the V segment lost 5 bases, leaving 5 bases of the junction unmatched. Amplification yielded TCR beta CDR3 regions, with RNA transcripts as the source. The HTBI primer set served for first-round RT-PCR of the TCR CDR3. TCRdb re-analysed the multiplex PCR reads in MiXCR, keeping a single row per CDR3 protein. The sample lists some 400,000 distinct CDR3 sequences; approximately 14% were seen once.

The TCR originated in a woman aged 60-75 years with Graves' hyperthyroidism. The gene calls are TRBV29-1 and TRBJ2-4, with 7 nucleotides matching TRBD2. Sequencing was carried out using blood. The CDR3 reads CSVSSGGKNIQYF. CDR3 nucleotide sequence: TGCAGCGTTTCCTCCGGGGGGAAAAACATTCAGTACTTC.